These T cell receptor beta chains were read from a single sample in a study of T cells in Graves' hyperthyroidism and ophthalmopathy. From the multiplex PCR reads, TCRdb called clonotypes with MiXCR, one entry per CDR3 protein. The sample carries approximately 640,000 distinct CDR3 sequences, roughly 17% recorded once. Sequencing input: blood. These receptors were obtained from a man in his fifties or sixties with Graves' hyperthyroidism. Each CDR3 is given with its conserved first and last residue. A D gene is named only where the DNA matches it firmly. The size field is filled for only some rows; it gives once, few, many or a size class.

>TRBV12-3/TRBV12-4|NA|many|TRBJ2-7
CASSFALAVYEQYF
TGTGCCAGCAGTTTCGCGTTAGCGGTTTACGAGCAGTACTTC
>TRBV6-2/TRBV6-3|NA|NA|TRBJ1-3
CATIPEGRSRNTIYF
TGTGCCACCATTCCCGAGGGTAGATCTCGAAACACCATATATTTT
>TRBV5-6|TRBD1|few|TRBJ1-5
CASSTTQGDNQPQHF
TGTGCCAGCAGCACGACCCAGGGGGACAATCAGCCCCAGCATTTT
>TRBV12-3/TRBV12-4|NA|NA|TRBJ1-2
CASSRNYREGYTF
TGTGCCAGCAGTCGCAACTATCGGGAAGGCTACACCTTC
>TRBV5-1|TRBD2|few|TRBJ2-1
CASSLKTSEGEQFF
TGCGCCAGCAGCCTAAAGACTAGCGAGGGTGAGCAGTTCTTC
>TRBV20-1|NA|few|TRBJ2-7
CSAATESDHHFYYEQYF
TGCAGTGCCGCTACAGAATCTGACCATCATTTTTACTACGAGCAGTACTTC
>TRBV28|TRBD1|many|TRBJ1-5
CATIPGQGGNQPQHF
TGTGCCACCATTCCGGGACAGGGTGGCAATCAGCCCCAGCATTTT
>TRBV6-2/TRBV6-3|NA|NA|TRBJ2-1
CATVVFSGLGSYNEQFF
TGTGCCACCGTCGTCTTTAGTGGACTGGGGTCCTACAATGAGCAGTTCTTC
>TRBV18|TRBD1|NA|TRBJ1-1
CASSPWTGPNTEAFF
TGTGCCAGCTCGCCATGGACAGGGCCGAACACTGAAGCTTTCTTT
>TRBV11-2|NA|many|TRBJ2-7
CASSRGPGGAFWFYEQYF
TGTGCCAGCAGCCGGGGCCCGGGGGGCGCCTTTTGGTTCTACGAGCAGTACTTC
>TRBV30|NA|many|TRBJ1-5
CAWSVRGGSQPQHF
TGTGCCTGGAGTGTTAGGGGCGGGAGTCAGCCCCAGCATTTT
>TRBV5-1|TRBD2|few|TRBJ2-7
CASSLVLAGGPGFGEQYF
TGCGCCAGCAGCTTGGTTTTAGCGGGAGGGCCGGGATTCGGCGAGCAGTACTTC
>TRBV27|NA|many|TRBJ1-6
CASSLDGVTYNSPLHF
TGTGCCAGCAGTTTGGACGGAGTTACCTATAATTCACCCCTCCACTTT
>TRBV6-1|NA|many|TRBJ1-1
CASKILRAKAMNTEAFF
TGTGCCAGCAAAATTCTCCGGGCCAAAGCGATGAACACTGAAGCTTTCTTT
>TRBV19|TRBD2|NA|TRBJ2-3
CASSSRTAGDPDTQYF
TGTGCCAGTAGTTCCCGAACAGCGGGAGACCCAGATACGCAGTATTTT
>TRBV28|NA|many|TRBJ1-4
CASSFFWNGKLFF
TGTGCCAGCAGTTTCTTCTGGAACGGAAAACTGTTTTTT
>TRBV7-2|NA|many|TRBJ1-1
CASSLVGREGDTEAFF
TGTGCCAGCAGCTTAGTCGGAAGGGAGGGGGACACTGAAGCTTTCTTT
>TRBV4-3|NA|NA|TRBJ1-1
CASSQMRNTEAFF
TGCGCCAGCAGCCAAATGAGGAACACTGAAGCTTTCTTT
>TRBV28|NA|many|TRBJ2-1
CASSFPGAGYNEQFF
TGTGCCAGCAGTTTCCCTGGGGCGGGCTACAATGAGCAGTTCTTC
>TRBV15|TRBD2|few|TRBJ2-2
CATSTLTSANTGELFF
TGTGCCACCAGCACCCTAACTAGCGCGAACACCGGGGAGCTGTTTTTT
>TRBV12-3/TRBV12-4|NA|many|TRBJ1-1
CASSFLGSNTEAFF
TGTGCCAGCAGTTTTCTTGGGTCGAACACTGAAGCTTTCTTT
>TRBV7-2|NA|NA|TRBJ1-5
CASSLGTAAGNQPQHF
TGTGCCAGCAGCTTAGGTACAGCCGCGGGCAATCAGCCCCAGCATTTT
>TRBV20-1|TRBD2|many|TRBJ2-7
CSASRGLAGIYEQYF
TGCAGTGCTAGCCGAGGACTAGCGGGAATCTACGAGCAGTACTTC
>TRBV10-1|TRBD2|NA|TRBJ2-1
CASSESRAGRTDEQFF
TGCGCCAGCAGTGAGTCGAGGGCCGGGAGGACCGATGAGCAGTTCTTC
>TRBV3-1|NA|few|TRBJ1-1
CASSPTGFTTEAFF
TGTGCCAGCAGCCCCACAGGGTTTACCACTGAAGCTTTCTTT
>TRBV10-3|NA|NA|TRBJ2-7
CAITTDRRGMDEQYF
TGTGCCATCACCACAGACCGACGGGGGATGGACGAGCAGTACTTC
>TRBV18|NA|many|TRBJ2-3
CASSPSRDIGTDTQYF
TGTGCCAGCTCACCAAGCAGGGATATTGGCACAGATACGCAGTATTTT
>TRBV11-3|NA|many|TRBJ2-7
CASSSEGGYEQYF
TGTGCCAGCAGCTCCGAAGGGGGCTACGAGCAGTACTTC
>TRBV12-3/TRBV12-4|NA|many|TRBJ2-3
CASSSPNLRRSTDTQYF
TGTGCCAGCAGTTCCCCGAATTTGAGACGGAGCACAGATACGCAGTATTTT
>TRBV9|TRBD1|NA|TRBJ1-6
CASSARGQNNSPLHF
TGTGCCAGCAGCGCCAGGGGACAGAATAATTCACCCCTCCACTTT
>TRBV5-1|TRBD1|many|TRBJ2-5
CASSGQGMVIGEETQYF
TGCGCCAGCAGCGGACAGGGAATGGTTATAGGGGAAGAGACCCAGTACTTC
>TRBV7-9|TRBD2|NA|TRBJ2-1
CASSRLLAGDHNEQFF
TGTGCCAGCAGCCGATTACTAGCGGGGGATCACAATGAGCAGTTCTTC
>TRBV13|NA|once|TRBJ1-6
CASSFRDTYNSPLHF
TGTGCCAGCAGCTTCCGGGACACGTATAATTCACCCCTCCACTTT
>TRBV28|TRBD2|many|TRBJ2-7
CASSLLLAGAQQYF
TGTGCCAGCAGTTTATTGCTAGCGGGAGCCCAGCAGTACTTC
>TRBV12-3/TRBV12-4|NA|many|TRBJ1-2
CASSPRTPLGGYTF
TGTGCCAGCAGTCCCAGGACTCCCTTAGGTGGCTACACCTTC
>TRBV30|TRBD2|many|TRBJ2-1
CAWTDGRVEQFF
TGTGCCTGGACGGACGGGAGGGTTGAGCAGTTCTTC
>TRBV7-8|TRBD1|many|TRBJ2-7
CASSLSGTGGYEQYF
TGTGCCAGCAGCCTCTCCGGGACAGGGGGATACGAGCAGTACTTC
>TRBV7-2|NA|few|TRBJ2-5
CASSSTANGEETQYF
TGTGCCAGCAGCTCAACCGCTAATGGGGAAGAGACCCAGTACTTC
>TRBV24-1|TRBD1|few|TRBJ2-1
CATSDAGGVFDEQFF
TGTGCCACCAGTGATGCAGGGGGCGTTTTCGACGAGCAGTTCTTC
>TRBV19|NA|many|TRBJ1-1
CASGGTKGALNTEAFF
TGTGCCAGTGGAGGAACGAAAGGGGCTTTGAACACTGAAGCTTTCTTT
>TRBV24-1|TRBD1|many|TRBJ2-1
CATSDLSGADRGDYNEQFF
TGTGCCACCAGTGATTTATCGGGTGCGGACAGGGGTGACTACAATGAGCAGTTCTTC
>TRBV30|TRBD1|many|TRBJ2-7
CAWSGTGVVWGQYF
TGTGCCTGGAGCGGGACAGGGGTTGTTTGGGGGCAGTACTTC
>TRBV19|NA|NA|TRBJ1-2
CASSPTPGGYGYTF
TGTGCCAGTAGCCCTACTCCTGGCGGCTATGGCTACACCTTC
>TRBV7-2|NA|many|TRBJ2-7
CASSLRGWEQYF
TGTGCCAGCAGCTTACGGGGGTGGGAGCAGTACTTC
>TRBV24-1|TRBD1|many|TRBJ2-7
CATSDPGTGRSYEQYF
TGTGCCACCAGTGACCCTGGGACAGGGCGCTCCTACGAGCAGTACTTC
>TRBV24-1|TRBD1|many|TRBJ1-5
CATSAGGQGHQPQHF
TGTGCCACCAGTGCTGGGGGACAGGGTCATCAGCCCCAGCATTTT
>TRBV20-1|TRBD1|few|TRBJ1-5
CSARPRDRGFGQPQHF
TGCAGTGCTAGACCCCGGGACAGGGGATTCGGACAGCCCCAGCATTTT
>TRBV30|TRBD2|NA|TRBJ2-1
CALGLAGDNEQFF
TGTGCCCTCGGACTAGCGGGAGACAATGAGCAGTTCTTC
>TRBV28|NA|NA|TRBJ1-4
CASSFDENEKLFF
TGTGCCAGCAGTTTTGATGAAAATGAAAAGCTGTTTTTT
>TRBV6-2/TRBV6-3|TRBD2|NA|TRBJ2-3
CASIPSGRMDTQYF
TGTGCCAGCATACCTAGCGGGAGGATGGATACGCAGTATTTT
>TRBV19|NA|NA|TRBJ2-7
CASSIGTSLNEQYF
TGTGCCAGTAGTATTGGGACTTCTTTAAACGAGCAGTACTTC
>TRBV28|NA|NA|TRBJ1-3
CASRAGQKNSGNTIYF
TGTGCCAGCAGGGCAGGACAAAAAAACTCTGGAAACACCATATATTTT
>TRBV7-9|TRBD1|many|TRBJ2-7
CASSPRDSYYEQYF
TGTGCCAGCAGCCCCCGGGACAGTTACTACGAGCAGTACTTC
>TRBV7-3|TRBD2|NA|TRBJ2-4
CASSLAPGLAGNRGKNNQYF
TGTGCCAGCAGCTTGGCGCCGGGACTAGCGGGGAACCGGGGCAAAAACAATCAGTACTTC
>TRBV29-1|NA|few|TRBJ1-1
CSVEAGVWTEAFF
TGCAGCGTTGAAGCTGGGGTTTGGACTGAAGCTTTCTTT